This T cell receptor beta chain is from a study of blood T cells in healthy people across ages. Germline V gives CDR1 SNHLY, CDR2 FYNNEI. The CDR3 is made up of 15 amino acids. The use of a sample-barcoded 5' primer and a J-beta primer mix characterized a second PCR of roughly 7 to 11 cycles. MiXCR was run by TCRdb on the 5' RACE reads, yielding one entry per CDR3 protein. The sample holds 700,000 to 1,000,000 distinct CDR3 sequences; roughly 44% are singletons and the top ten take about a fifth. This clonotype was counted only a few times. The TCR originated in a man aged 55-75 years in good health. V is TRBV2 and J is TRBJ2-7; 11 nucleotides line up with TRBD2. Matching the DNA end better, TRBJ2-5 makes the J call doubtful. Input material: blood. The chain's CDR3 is CASSELLAGGQTQYF. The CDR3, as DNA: TGTGCCAGCAGTGAATTGCTAGCGGGGGGTCAGACCCAGTACTTC.